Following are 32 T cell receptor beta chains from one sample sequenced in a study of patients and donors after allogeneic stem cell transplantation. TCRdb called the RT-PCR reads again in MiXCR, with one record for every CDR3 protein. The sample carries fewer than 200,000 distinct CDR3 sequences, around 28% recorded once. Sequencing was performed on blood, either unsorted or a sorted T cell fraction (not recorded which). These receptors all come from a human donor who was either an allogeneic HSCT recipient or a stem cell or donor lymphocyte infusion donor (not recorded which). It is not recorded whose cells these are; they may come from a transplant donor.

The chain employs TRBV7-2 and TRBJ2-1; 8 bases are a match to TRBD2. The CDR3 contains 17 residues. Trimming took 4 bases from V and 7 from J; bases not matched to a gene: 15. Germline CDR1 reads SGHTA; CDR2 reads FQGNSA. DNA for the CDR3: TGTGCCAGCAGCTCTAGGGTACAAAGCGGGAGCTGGAATGAGCAGTTCTTC. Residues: CASSSRVQSGSWNEQFF.

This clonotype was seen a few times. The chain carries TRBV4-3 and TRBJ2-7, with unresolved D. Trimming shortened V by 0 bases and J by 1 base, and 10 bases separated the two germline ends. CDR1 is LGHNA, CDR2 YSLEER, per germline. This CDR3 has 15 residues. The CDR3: CASSQDAAPSYEQYF. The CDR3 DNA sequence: TGCGCCAGCAGCCAAGATGCGGCCCCTTCCTACGAGCAGTACTTC.

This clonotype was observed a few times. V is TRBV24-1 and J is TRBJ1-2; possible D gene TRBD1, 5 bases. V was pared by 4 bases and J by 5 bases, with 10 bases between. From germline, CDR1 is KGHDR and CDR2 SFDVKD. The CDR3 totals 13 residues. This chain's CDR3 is CATSERDGYGYTF. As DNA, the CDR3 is TGTGCCACCAGTGAACGGGACGGGTATGGCTACACCTTC.

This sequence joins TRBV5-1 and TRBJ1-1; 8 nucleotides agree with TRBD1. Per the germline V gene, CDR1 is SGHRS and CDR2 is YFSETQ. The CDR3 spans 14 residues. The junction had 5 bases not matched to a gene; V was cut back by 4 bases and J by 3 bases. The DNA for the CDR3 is TGCGCCAGCAGCGGACAGGGTACCTACACTGAAGCTTTCTTT. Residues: CASSGQGTYTEAFF.

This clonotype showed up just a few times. CDR3 sequence reads: CASSGRLAGNEQFF. DNA of the CDR3: TGCGCCAGCAGCGGTCGCCTAGCGGGAAATGAGCAGTTCTTC. This chain connects TRBV5-1 to TRBJ2-1; 9 bases line up with TRBD2. V was clipped by 4 bases and J by 7 bases; unmatched bases: 6. CDR3 length: 14 amino acids. Germline CDR1 and CDR2: SGHRS and YFSETQ.

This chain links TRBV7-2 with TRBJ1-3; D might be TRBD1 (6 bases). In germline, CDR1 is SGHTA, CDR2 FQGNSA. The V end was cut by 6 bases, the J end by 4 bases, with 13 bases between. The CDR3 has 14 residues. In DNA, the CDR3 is TGTGCCAGCAGTTTCACGACAGGAGGAAACACCATATATTTT. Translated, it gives CASSFTTGGNTIYF.

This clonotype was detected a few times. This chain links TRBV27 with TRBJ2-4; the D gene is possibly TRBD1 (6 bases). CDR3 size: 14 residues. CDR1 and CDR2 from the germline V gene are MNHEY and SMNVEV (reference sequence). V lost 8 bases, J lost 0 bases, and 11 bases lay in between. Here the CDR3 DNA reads TGTGCCAGCGGTTCACAGGGAGCCAAAAACATTCAGTACTTC. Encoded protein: CASGSQGAKNIQYF.

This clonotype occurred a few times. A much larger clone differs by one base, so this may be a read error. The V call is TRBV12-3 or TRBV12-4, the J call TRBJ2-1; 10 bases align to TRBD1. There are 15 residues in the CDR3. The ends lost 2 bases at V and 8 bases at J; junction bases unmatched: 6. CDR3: CASSLIGTGEDEQFF. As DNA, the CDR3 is TGTGCCAGCAGTTTAATCGGGACAGGGGAAGATGAGCAGTTCTTC.

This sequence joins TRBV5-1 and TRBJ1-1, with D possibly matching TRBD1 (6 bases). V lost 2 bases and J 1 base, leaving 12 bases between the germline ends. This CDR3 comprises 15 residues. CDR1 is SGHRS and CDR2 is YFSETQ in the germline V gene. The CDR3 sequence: CASSFGQNKNTEAFF. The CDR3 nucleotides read TGCGCCAGCAGCTTCGGACAGAATAAGAACACTGAAGCTTTCTTT.

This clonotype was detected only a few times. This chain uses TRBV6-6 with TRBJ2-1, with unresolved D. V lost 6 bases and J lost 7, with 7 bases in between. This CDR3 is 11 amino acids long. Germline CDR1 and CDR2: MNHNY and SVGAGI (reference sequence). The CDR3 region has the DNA TGTGCCAGCAGAACCCGTAATGAGCAGTTCTTC. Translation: CASRTRNEQFF.

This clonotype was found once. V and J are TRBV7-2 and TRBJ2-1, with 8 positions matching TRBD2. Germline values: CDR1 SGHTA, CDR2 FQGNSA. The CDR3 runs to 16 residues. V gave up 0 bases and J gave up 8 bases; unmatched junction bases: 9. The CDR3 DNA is TGTGCCAGCAGCTTAGCTGGCGGGAGCGGGGGCTATGAGCAGTTCTTC. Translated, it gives CASSLAGGSGGYEQFF.

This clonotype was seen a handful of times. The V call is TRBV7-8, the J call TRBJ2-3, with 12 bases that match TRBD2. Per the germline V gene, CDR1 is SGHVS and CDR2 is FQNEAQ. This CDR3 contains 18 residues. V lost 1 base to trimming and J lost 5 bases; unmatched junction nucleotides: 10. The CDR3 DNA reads TGTGCCAGCAGCTTAGTAGGGGGCGGACTAGCGGGGTTAGATACGCAGTATTTT. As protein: CASSLVGGGLAGLDTQYF.

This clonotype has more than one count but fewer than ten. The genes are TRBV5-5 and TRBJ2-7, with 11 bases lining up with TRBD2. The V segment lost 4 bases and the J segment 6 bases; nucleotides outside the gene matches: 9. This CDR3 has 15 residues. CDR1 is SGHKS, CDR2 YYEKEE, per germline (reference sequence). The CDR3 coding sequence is TGTGCCAGCAGCGCTATAGCGGGAGGGCCTGGCGAGCAGTACTTC. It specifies CASSAIAGGPGEQYF.

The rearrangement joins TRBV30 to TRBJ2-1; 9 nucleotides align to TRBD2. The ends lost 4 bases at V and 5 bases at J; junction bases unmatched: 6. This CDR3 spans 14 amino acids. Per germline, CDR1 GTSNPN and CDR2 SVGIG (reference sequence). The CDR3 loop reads CAWTRLAGHNEQFF. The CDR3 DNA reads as TGTGCCTGGACCCGGCTAGCGGGGCACAATGAGCAGTTCTTC.

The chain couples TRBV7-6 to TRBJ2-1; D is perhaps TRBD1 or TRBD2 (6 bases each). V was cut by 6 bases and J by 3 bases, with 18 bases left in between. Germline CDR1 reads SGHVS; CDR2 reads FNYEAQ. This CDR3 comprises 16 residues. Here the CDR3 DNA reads TGTGCCAGCAGTACTAAGGGGGGAGGTATCTACAATGAGCAGTTCTTC. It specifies CASSTKGGGIYNEQFF.

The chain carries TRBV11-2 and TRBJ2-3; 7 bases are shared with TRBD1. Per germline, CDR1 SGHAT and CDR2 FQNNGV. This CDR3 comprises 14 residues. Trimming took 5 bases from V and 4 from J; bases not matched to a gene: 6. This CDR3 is CASSRQGWADTQYF. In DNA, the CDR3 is TGTGCCAGCAGCAGACAGGGATGGGCAGATACGCAGTATTTT.

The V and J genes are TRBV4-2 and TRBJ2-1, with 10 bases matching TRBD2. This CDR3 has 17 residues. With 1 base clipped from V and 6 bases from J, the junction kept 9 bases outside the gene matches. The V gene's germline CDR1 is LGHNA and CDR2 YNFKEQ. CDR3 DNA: TGTGCCAGCAGCCAAGGTCCGGGGAGCGGGAGGGCCAATGAGCAGTTCTTC. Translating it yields CASSQGPGSGRANEQFF.

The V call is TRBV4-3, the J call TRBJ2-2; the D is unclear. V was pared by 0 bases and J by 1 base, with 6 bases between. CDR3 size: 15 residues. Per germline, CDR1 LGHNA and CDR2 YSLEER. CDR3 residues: CASSQDSGNTGELFF. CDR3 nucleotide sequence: TGCGCCAGCAGCCAAGATTCCGGGAACACCGGGGAGCTGTTTTTT.

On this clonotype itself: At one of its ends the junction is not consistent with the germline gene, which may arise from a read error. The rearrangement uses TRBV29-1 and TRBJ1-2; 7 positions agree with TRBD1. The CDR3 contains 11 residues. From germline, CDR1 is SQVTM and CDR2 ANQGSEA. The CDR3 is CSGGRGGGHTF. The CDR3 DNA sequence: TGCAGCGGCGGCAGGGGGGGTGGCCACACCTTC.

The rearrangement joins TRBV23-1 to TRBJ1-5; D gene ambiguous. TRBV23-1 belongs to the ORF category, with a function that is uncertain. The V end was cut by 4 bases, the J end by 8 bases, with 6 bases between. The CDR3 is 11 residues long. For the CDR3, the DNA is TGCGCCAGCAGTCCAATCAAGCCCCAGCATTTT. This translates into CASSPIKPQHF.

Written as DNA, the CDR3 is TGTGCCAGCAGCCCTCATCTAGCGGACCTCTCCTACGAGCAGTACTTC. The encoded protein is CASSPHLADLSYEQYF. This rearrangement joins TRBV9 to TRBJ2-7; TRBD2 matches 7 bases. The CDR3 spans 16 residues. Germline CDR1 and CDR2: SGDLS and YYNGEE. Germline trimming cut 4 bases from V and 0 bases from J; bases unmatched to any gene: 10.

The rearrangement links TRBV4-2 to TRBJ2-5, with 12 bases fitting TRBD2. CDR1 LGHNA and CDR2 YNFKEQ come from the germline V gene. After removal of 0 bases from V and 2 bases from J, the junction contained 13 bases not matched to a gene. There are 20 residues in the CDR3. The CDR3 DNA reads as TGTGCCAGCAGCCAAGATCGGGGACATTGGACTAGCGGGAAACAAGAGACCCAGTACTTC. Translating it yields CASSQDRGHWTSGKQETQYF.

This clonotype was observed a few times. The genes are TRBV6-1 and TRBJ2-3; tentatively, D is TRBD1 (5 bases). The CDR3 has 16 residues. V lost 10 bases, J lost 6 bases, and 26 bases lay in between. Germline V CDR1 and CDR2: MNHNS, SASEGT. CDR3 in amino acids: CATLRRPGQVVDTQYF. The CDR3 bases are TGTGCCACCCTGAGGCGGCCAGGGCAGGTTGTGGATACGCAGTATTTT.

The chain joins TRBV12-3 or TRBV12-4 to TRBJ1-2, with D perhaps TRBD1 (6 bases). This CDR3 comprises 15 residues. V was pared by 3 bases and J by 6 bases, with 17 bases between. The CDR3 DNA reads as TGTGCCAGCAGTTTCACAGGGCGTCTTAAGGATGGCTACACCTTC. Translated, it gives CASSFTGRLKDGYTF.

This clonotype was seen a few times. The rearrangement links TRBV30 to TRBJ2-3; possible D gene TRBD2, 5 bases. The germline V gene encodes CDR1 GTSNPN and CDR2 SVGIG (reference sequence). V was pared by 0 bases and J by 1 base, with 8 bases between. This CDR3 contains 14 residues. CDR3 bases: TGTGCCTGGAGTGTGCTAGCAGGCACAGATACGCAGTATTTT. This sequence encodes CAWSVLAGTDTQYF.

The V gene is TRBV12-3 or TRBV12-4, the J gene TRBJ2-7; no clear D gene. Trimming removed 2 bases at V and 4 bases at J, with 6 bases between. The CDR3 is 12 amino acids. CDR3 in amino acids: CASSLRPYEQYF. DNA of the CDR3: TGTGCCAGCAGTTTACGGCCTTACGAGCAGTACTTC.

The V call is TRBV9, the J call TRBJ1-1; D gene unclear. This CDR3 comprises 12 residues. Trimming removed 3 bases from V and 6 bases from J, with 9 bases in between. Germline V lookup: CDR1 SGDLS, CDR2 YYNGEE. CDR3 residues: CASSGLLPEAFF. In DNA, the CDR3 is TGTGCCAGCAGCGGCCTATTGCCTGAAGCTTTCTTT.

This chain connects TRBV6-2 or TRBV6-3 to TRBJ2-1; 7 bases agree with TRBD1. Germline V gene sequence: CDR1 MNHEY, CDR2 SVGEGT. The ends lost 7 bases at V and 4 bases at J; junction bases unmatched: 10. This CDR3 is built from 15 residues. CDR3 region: CASTTVGGAYNEQFF. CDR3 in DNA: TGTGCCAGCACCACCGTAGGGGGCGCTTACAATGAGCAGTTCTTC.

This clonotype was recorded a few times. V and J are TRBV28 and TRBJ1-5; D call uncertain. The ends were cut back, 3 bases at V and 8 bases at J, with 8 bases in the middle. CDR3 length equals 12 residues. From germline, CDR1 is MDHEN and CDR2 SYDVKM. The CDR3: CASSLIPEPQHF. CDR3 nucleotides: TGTGCCAGCAGTTTGATCCCGGAGCCCCAGCATTTT.

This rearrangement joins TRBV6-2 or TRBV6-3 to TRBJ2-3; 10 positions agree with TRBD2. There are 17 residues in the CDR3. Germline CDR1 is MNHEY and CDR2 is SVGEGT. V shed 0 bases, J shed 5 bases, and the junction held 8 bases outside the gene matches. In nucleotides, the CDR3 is TGTGCCAGCAGTTACTCGACGGCTAGCGGGAGTGGAGATACGCAGTATTTT. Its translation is CASSYSTASGSGDTQYF.

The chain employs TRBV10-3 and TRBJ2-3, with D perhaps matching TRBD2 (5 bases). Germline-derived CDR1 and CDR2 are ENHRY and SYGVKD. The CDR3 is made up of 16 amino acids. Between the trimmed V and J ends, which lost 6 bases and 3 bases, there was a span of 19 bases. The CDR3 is CAIRHRTDGKTDTQYF. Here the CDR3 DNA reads TGTGCCATCAGGCACCGGACTGATGGAAAAACAGATACGCAGTATTTT.

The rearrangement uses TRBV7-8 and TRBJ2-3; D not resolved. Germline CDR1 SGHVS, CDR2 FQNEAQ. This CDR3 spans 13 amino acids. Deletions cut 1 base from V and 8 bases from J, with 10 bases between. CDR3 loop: CASSLGVIATQYF. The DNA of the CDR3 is TGTGCCAGCAGCTTAGGTGTTATCGCTACGCAGTATTTT.